The clone carrying this T cell receptor (beta chain) was counted only a few times. Its antigen is still unknown. There were TCR beta CDR3 regions amplified from RNA transcripts. A set of HTBI primers served as the primers for a first-round RT-PCR of the TCR CDR3. TCRdb reprocessed the multiplex PCR reads via MiXCR and lists one record per CDR3 protein. The sample lists hundreds of thousands of distinct CDR3 sequences, over 15% occurring once. Germline CDR1 reads LNHDA; CDR2 reads SQIVND (reference sequence). The CDR3 spans 15 residues. Trimming stripped 5 bases from V and 7 bases from J, with 18 bases between. This specimen comes from a study of T cells in Graves' hyperthyroidism and ophthalmopathy. Broader study findings: The model foresaw ophthalmopathy a median around seven months prior to onset.

Pregnant or lactating patients were excluded, as were those with uncontrolled infection or other autoimmune disease. The origin of this receptor is a woman between 18 and 29 years old with Graves' hyperthyroidism. The chain recombines TRBV19 with TRBJ2-1; D perhaps matches TRBD2 (5 bases). What was sequenced was blood. The CDR3, as DNA: TGTGCCAGTAGTCTAATTCTAGACGGGAATAATGAGCAGTTCTTC. Translating it yields CASSLILDGNNEQFF.